Listed below are T cell receptor beta chains from one sample, sequenced in a study of CD4 T cells in relation to SARS-CoV-2 and coronaviruses. Method: immunoSEQ multiplex PCR; TCRdb's copy keeps in-frame clones and lacks some. The sample records roughly 25,000 clones, roughly 74% being singletons. Which antigens these TCRs recognize remains unknown. Sequencing used CD4+ T cells from PBMCs, cultured in vitro. All receptors derive from a human donor in good health. Both conserved end residues are part of each CDR3. D genes are given only for firm matches. Some rows mark clone size as missing; the rest say once, few, many or name a class of expanded clone.

. TRBJ2-7 . TRBV5-1 TGCGCCAGCAGCTTGGATAGTACAGGGCGGGAGCAGTACTTC CASSLDSTGREQYF
. TRBJ2-5 TRBD2 TRBV5-1 TGCGCCAGCAGCTTGGACCCAGCGGGGGCTCCTGGGACCCAGTACTTC CASSLDPAGAPGTQYF
. TRBJ1-1 . TRBV11-3 TGTGCCAGCAGCTACAGGGAGAACACTGAAGCTTTCTTT CASSYRENTEAFF
. TRBJ2-1 TRBD2 TRBV2 TGTGCCAGCAACTCCCTTCTCGCGGCGGGAGGGCCGATGGATGAGCAGTTCTTC CASNSLLAAGGPMDEQFF
. TRBJ2-3 TRBD2 TRBV7-2 TGTGCCAGCAGTTCGCCCGGGACTAGCGGGAGGTTTAGCACAGATACGCAGTATTTT CASSSPGTSGRFSTDTQYF
. TRBJ1-2 . TRBV3-1/TRBV3-2 TGTGCCAGCAGCCAAGGGGCCTTGGGGGGAAAAGTTGGCTACACCTTC CASSQGALGGKVGYTF
. TRBJ1-1 TRBD1 TRBV2 TGTGCCAGCACCTGGACAGGGGGCAATACTGAAGCTTTCTTT CASTWTGGNTEAFF
few TRBJ1-2 . TRBV19 TGTGCCAGTAGTATGGAGGGGCTCGACTATGGCTACACCTTC CASSMEGLDYGYTF
. TRBJ2-3 . TRBV5-4 TGTGCCAGCAGCTTGCGTCTAGCGATAAGCACAGATACGCAGTATTTT CASSLRLAISTDTQYF
. TRBJ2-1 . TRBV2 TGTGCCAGCCCAGCTGGAACATACAATGAGCAGTTCTTC CASPAGTYNEQFF
once TRBJ2-7 TRBD2 TRBV9 TGTGCCAGCAGCCCTGGGACTAGCGGGAGTTATCACGAGCAGTACTTC CASSPGTSGSYHEQYF
. TRBJ1-3 . TRBV10-3 TGTGCCATCAGTGAAGGTGGCCCAGACTCTGGAAACACCATATATTTT CAISEGGPDSGNTIYF
few TRBJ1-1 . TRBV21-1 TGTGCCAGCAGTCCTAAGGGGGCAGGGAGACTGAACACTGAAGCTTTCTTT CASSPKGAGRLNTEAFF
. TRBJ2-1 . TRBV18 TGTGCCAGCTCACCAGGGCAGGGTAGCTACAATGAGCAGTTCTTC CASSPGQGSYNEQFF
. TRBJ2-1 . TRBV4-1 TGCGCCAGCAGCCAACCGATCGGGGACGAATCCTACAATGAGCAGTTCTTC CASSQPIGDESYNEQFF
. TRBJ1-4 . TRBV27 TGTGCCAGCAGTCCTACTCCCGGGACGTCGGGCTCATCGGTTTTT CASSPTPGTSGSSVF
. TRBJ2-2 . TRBV7-3 TGTGCCAGCAGCCTACAGAACGCCGGGGAGCTGTTTTTT CASSLQNAGELFF
. TRBJ2-1 . TRBV21-1 TGTGCCAGCAGCAAAGCTTCGTGGGAAAGCTCCTACAATGAGCAGTTCTTC CASSKASWESSYNEQFF
. TRBJ1-1 . TRBV2 TGTGCCAGCAGTGATTTAAGGGGGACGAACACTGAAGCTTTCTTT CASSDLRGTNTEAFF
. TRBJ1-3 TRBD1 TRBV19 TGTGCCAGTAGTTCGCGACAGGGGGCGCTTTCATACGGAAACACCATATATTTT CASSSRQGALSYGNTIYF
. TRBJ2-4 . TRBV5-4 TGTGCCAGCAGCTTAGACCCAGGGTCGGCCAAAAACATTCAGTACTTC CASSLDPGSAKNIQYF
. TRBJ2-5 TRBD2 TRBV7-8 TGTGCCAGCAGCCCCGGAGCGGGAGGGCAAGAGACCCAGTACTTC CASSPGAGGQETQYF
. TRBJ1-2 TRBD1 TRBV30 TGTGCCTGGAGTCACGGGACAGCTGACTATGGCTACACCTTC CAWSHGTADYGYTF
. TRBJ2-1 . TRBV2 TGTGCCAGCATGGGAGTTTCGCCCTACAATGAGCAGTTCTTC CASMGVSPYNEQFF
. TRBJ2-1 TRBD2 TRBV5-1 TGCGCCAGCAGCTTAGCACTAGCGGATTACAATGAGCAGTTCTTC CASSLALADYNEQFF
once TRBJ2-6 . TRBV6-1 TGTGCCAGCAGTGAATTGAGGGTGTCTGGGGCCAACGTCCTGACTTTC CASSELRVSGANVLTF
. TRBJ2-7 . TRBV6-5 TGTGCCAGCAGTTACAGCGGACAGCGAACCTACGAGCAGTACTTC CASSYSGQRTYEQYF
. TRBJ1-2 . TRBV5-5 TGTGCCAGCAGCTTGACCACAGGGAGTTATGGCTACACCTTC CASSLTTGSYGYTF
. TRBJ2-2 . TRBV21-1 TGTGCCAGCAGCGTAGGGACAGGGTTCCCCGGGGAGCTGTTTTTT CASSVGTGFPGELFF
. TRBJ1-6 . TRBV13 TGTGCCAGCAGCTTCCTGCAGAGTAATTCACCCCTCCACTTT CASSFLQSNSPLHF
. TRBJ1-1 . TRBV7-3 TGTGCCAGCAGCCGGGGGATAGGGAACACTGAAGCTTTCTTT CASSRGIGNTEAFF
. TRBJ2-7 . TRBV28 TGTGCCAGCAGTTTGGAGGACTACGAGCAGTACTTC CASSLEDYEQYF